Following are 11 T cell receptor beta chains from one sample sequenced in a study of long-term antiretroviral therapy in people with HIV. At survey level, the immunoSEQ assay was run in its v3.0 version. Produced via immunoSEQ multiplex PCR; TCRdb's table is partial and in-frame only. The sample holds tens of thousands of clones; approximately 87% are singletons and the top ten take under 4.5%. The material was unsorted PBMCs, obtained 1.2 years after starting antiretroviral therapy. All receptors come from a woman in her fifties or sixties with HIV.

The rearrangement uses TRBV23-1 and TRBJ1-6; 8 bases are a match to TRBD1. TRBV23-1 is given ORF status, its function remaining uncertain. The CDR3 is 18 amino acids. The J segment lost 10 bases and the V segment lost 0 bases, leaving 14 bases of the junction unmatched. The CDR3 here is CASSQSNIRGRGESPLHF. CDR3 sequence (DNA): TGCGCCAGCAGTCAATCGAATATCAGGGGGCGCGGGGAGTCACCCCTCCACTTT.

In this sample, this clone turned up a few times. V is TRBV30 and J is TRBJ2-5, with unresolved D. The germline V and J ends were trimmed by 0 bases and 3 bases, with 17 bases remaining between them. The CDR3 extends over 16 amino acids. Germline V gene data show CDR1 as GTSNPN and CDR2 as SVGIG (reference sequence). DNA for the CDR3: TGTGCCTGGAGTGTTTCGGCTAGTGATAGGGAAGAGACCCAGTACTTC. This translates into CAWSVSASDREETQYF.

This chain uses TRBV4-1 with TRBJ2-7; weak D call: TRBD1 (5 bases). The CDR3 contains 14 residues. Trimming cost V 4 bases and J 2 bases, with 12 bases left between them. Germline V CDR1 and CDR2: MGHRA, YSYEKL. DNA of the CDR3: TGCGCCAGCAGCCCTCAGACAGTGCCCTACGAGCAGTACTTC. Its translation is CASSPQTVPYEQYF.

The chain uses TRBV9 and TRBJ2-5, with D possibly being TRBD1 (6 bases). Trimming cost V 4 bases and J 5 bases, with 15 bases left between them. Per germline, CDR1 SGDLS and CDR2 YYNGEE. The CDR3 sequence is 14 residues long. The CDR3 DNA reads as TGTGCCAGCAGCACCAGGGACACAGGGGAGACCCAGTACTTC. The encoded protein is CASSTRDTGETQYF. Full variable domain (missing parts from reference TRBV9 and TRBJ2-5): DSGVTQTPKHLITATGQRVTLRCSPRSGDLSVYWYQQSLDQGLQFLIQYYNGEERAKGNILERFSAQQFPDLHSELNLSSLELGDSALYFCASSTRDTGETQYFGPGTRLLVL.

V and J are TRBV15 and TRBJ2-2; the D is unclear. Germline V CDR1 and CDR2: LNHNV, YYDKDF (reference sequence). V was pared by 0 bases and J by 5 bases, with 10 bases between. The CDR3 covers 15 residues. This CDR3 is CATSRDSRSTGELFF. The CDR3, as DNA: TGTGCCACCAGCAGAGATTCACGGTCTACCGGGGAGCTGTTTTTT. Full variable domain (outside the CDR3, taken from reference TRBV15 and TRBJ2-2): DAMVIQNPRYQVTQFGKPVTLSCSQTLNHNVMYWYQQKSSQAPKLLFHYYDKDFNNEADTPDNFQSRRPNTSFCFLDIRSPGLGDTAMYLCATSRDSRSTGELFFGEGSRLTVL.

The CDR3 loop reads CASSSAPGFYGYTF. DNA for the CDR3: TGTGCCAGCAGCTCAGCCCCGGGTTTTTATGGCTACACCTTC. The J gene is TRBJ1-2, the V gene TRBV7-2, with unresolved D. This CDR3 has 14 residues. Germline loops: CDR1 SGHTA, CDR2 FQGNSA. V lost 4 bases to trimming and J lost 5 bases, with 14 bases between them.

This chain joins TRBV2 and TRBJ2-1, with 7 bases fitting TRBD2. This CDR3 spans 15 amino acids. Trimming cost V 1 base and J 1 base; bases outside gene matches: 1. Germline assignment: CDR1 SNHLY and CDR2 FYNNEI. The CDR3 loop is CASSEGGGSYNEQFF. The CDR3 DNA is TGTGCCAGCAGTGAAGGGGGGGGGTCCTACAATGAGCAGTTCTTC.

V gene TRBV5-4 combines with J gene TRBJ1-4; 11 bases map to TRBD1. Per germline, CDR1 SGHNT and CDR2 YYREEE (reference sequence). This CDR3 contains 16 residues. J lost 3 bases, V lost 5 bases, and 6 bases had no gene match. For the CDR3, the DNA is TGTGCCAGCAGTCTAGGACAGGGGGCTCCTAATGAAAAACTGTTTTTT. Amino acid sequence: CASSLGQGAPNEKLFF. Full variable domain (rest looked up from reference TRBV5-4 and TRBJ1-4): ETGVTQSPTHLIKTRGQQVTLRCSSQSGHNTVSWYQQALGQGPQFIFQYYREEENGRGNFPPRFSGLQFPNYSSELNVNALELDDSALYLCASSLGQGAPNEKLFFGSGTQLSVL.

This clone was seen only once. The chain has TRBV30 and TRBJ2-7, with TRBD2 matching 10 bases. The CDR3 is 19 residues long. The germline V gene encodes CDR1 GTSNPN and CDR2 SVGIG (reference sequence). The J segment lost 0 bases and the V segment lost 4 bases, leaving 18 bases of the junction unmatched. CDR3 DNA sequence: TGTGCCTGGAATAAGGTGGAGTCTAGCGGGGGCCTTTTCTCCTACGAGCAGTACTTC. This codes for CAWNKVESSGGLFSYEQYF.

The chain carries TRBV2 and TRBJ2-7, with D perhaps matching TRBD2 (5 bases). The CDR3 consists of 11 residues. V was cut by 5 bases and J by 3 bases, with 5 bases left in between. Germline assignment: CDR1 SNHLY and CDR2 FYNNEI. The CDR3 DNA sequence: TGTGCCAGCAGTCGGGACTACGAGCAGTACTTC. It specifies CASSRDYEQYF.

This chain links TRBV30 with TRBJ2-7; D is perhaps TRBD1 (5 bases). The CDR3 is 13 amino acids. The V end lost 8 bases, the J end lost 0 bases, and 14 bases lay between the germline ends. Per the germline V gene, CDR1 is GTSNPN and CDR2 is SVGIG (reference sequence). CDR3 sequence: CAGKTETSYEQYF. CDR3 DNA: TGTGCCGGGAAGACAGAAACCTCCTACGAGCAGTACTTC.